Listed below are T cell receptor beta chains from one sample, sequenced in a study of radiotherapy plus CTLA-4 blockade in lung cancer. TCRdb keeps only in-frame clones here, not all; method: immunoSEQ multiplex PCR. The sample holds around 130,000 clones; 85% to 90% are singletons and the top ten take roughly 6.9%. Sequenced here: peripheral blood, sampled from a patient treated with radiotherapy plus ipilimumab. The source is a human donor with non-small cell lung cancer that progressed on radiotherapy plus ipilimumab. Both conserved end residues are part of each CDR3. Fields, in order: J gene, clone size, D gene, CDR3 length, V gene, CDR3 DNA, CDR3 protein. D genes are given only for firm matches. Some rows have no size entry. The others give once, few or many, or a class for an expanded clone.

J: TRBJ1-3
size: NA
D: NA
length: 13
V: TRBV15
DNA: TGTGCCACCAGCAGACAGGCCGGAAACACCATATATTTT
CDR3: CATSRQAGNTIYF

J: TRBJ1-2
size: NA
D: NA
length: 16
V: TRBV19
DNA: TGTGCCAGTCGGGCCCCGGGGGGCGCGAGCGGCTATGGCTACACCTTC
CDR3: CASRAPGGASGYGYTF

J: TRBJ2-3
size: once
D: TRBD2
length: 18
V: TRBV5-4
DNA: TGTGCCAGCAGCCTAGGACTAGCGGGAGGGTCCCCGGGAGATACGCAGTATTTT
CDR3: CASSLGLAGGSPGDTQYF

J: TRBJ1-2
size: NA
D: NA
length: 13
V: TRBV15
DNA: TGTGCCACTAGGGTCGGGGCAGGGGATGGCTACACCTTC
CDR3: CATRVGAGDGYTF

J: TRBJ2-3
size: NA
D: NA
length: 15
V: TRBV6-5
DNA: TGTGCCAGCGGATTAACGTCAGGGGCACAAGATACGCAGTATTTT
CDR3: CASGLTSGAQDTQYF

J: TRBJ2-7
size: NA
D: NA
length: 15
V: TRBV19
DNA: TGTGCCAGTAGCAATCAGCGGGCCAATCCCTACGAGCAGTACTTC
CDR3: CASSNQRANPYEQYF

J: TRBJ2-7
size: NA
D: TRBD1
length: 14
V: TRBV11-3
DNA: TGTGCCAGCAGCCAACGACAGGGACCCTACGAGCAGTACTTC
CDR3: CASSQRQGPYEQYF

J: TRBJ2-7
size: NA
D: TRBD1
length: 15
V: TRBV5-5
DNA: TGTGCCAGCAGCTATGGACAGGGACTTACCTACGAGCAGTACTTC
CDR3: CASSYGQGLTYEQYF

J: TRBJ2-3
size: NA
D: NA
length: 14
V: TRBV10-3
DNA: TGTGCCACACGGATGGGAGCTAGCACAGATACGCAGTATTTT
CDR3: CATRMGASTDTQYF

J: TRBJ2-1
size: NA
D: NA
length: 16
V: TRBV9
DNA: TGTGCCAGCAGCGTTACCGAGTGGGAGAGCTACAATGAGCAGTTCTTC
CDR3: CASSVTEWESYNEQFF

J: TRBJ1-2
size: NA
D: NA
length: 13
V: TRBV28
DNA: TGTGCCAGCAGCGGACAAAATGATTATGGCTACACCTTC
CDR3: CASSGQNDYGYTF

J: TRBJ2-6
size: NA
D: TRBD1
length: 17
V: TRBV2
DNA: TGTGCCAGCAGTCAGGACAGGGGGATCTCTGGGGCCAACGTCCTGACTTTC
CDR3: CASSQDRGISGANVLTF

J: TRBJ1-1
size: NA
D: TRBD1
length: 16
V: TRBV5-6
DNA: TGTGCCAGCAGCATCCCCGGGACAGGGACACGAACTGAAGCTTTCTTT
CDR3: CASSIPGTGTRTEAFF

J: TRBJ1-2
size: NA
D: NA
length: 14
V: TRBV18
DNA: TGTGCCAGCTCACCTCTCCACAGGGACGTCGGCTACACCTTC
CDR3: CASSPLHRDVGYTF

J: TRBJ1-2
size: NA
D: NA
length: 13
V: TRBV6-6
DNA: TGTGCCAGCTCCGGGGTAGTTAACTATGGCTACACCTTC
CDR3: CASSGVVNYGYTF

J: TRBJ1-4
size: once
D: NA
length: 12
V: TRBV6-5
DNA: TGTGCCAGCAAAGTTGAAGGTGAAAAACTGTTTTTT
CDR3: CASKVEGEKLFF

J: TRBJ2-1
size: NA
D: TRBD2
length: 15
V: TRBV2
DNA: TGTGCCAGCCGACTAGCGGGCCTCTCCTACAATGAGCAGTTCTTC
CDR3: CASRLAGLSYNEQFF

J: TRBJ2-3
size: NA
D: NA
length: 11
V: TRBV20-1
DNA: TGCAGTGCTAGAGATAGGAATACGCAGTATTTT
CDR3: CSARDRNTQYF

J: TRBJ2-7
size: NA
D: TRBD2
length: 14
V: TRBV7-9
DNA: TGTGCCAGCAGCTCGACTAGCGTGCCCTACGAGCAGTACTTC
CDR3: CASSSTSVPYEQYF

J: TRBJ2-3
size: NA
D: TRBD2
length: 14
V: TRBV30
DNA: TGTGCCTCAAGACTAGCGGGGGTCACAGATACGCAGTATTTT
CDR3: CASRLAGVTDTQYF

J: TRBJ2-1
size: NA
D: NA
length: 14
V: TRBV12-5
DNA: TGTGCTAGCGTTCCCCCCCGGGAGCACAATGAGCAGTTCTTC
CDR3: CASVPPREHNEQFF

J: TRBJ2-7
size: once
D: NA
length: 13
V: TRBV2
DNA: TGTGCCAGCAGTGAAAGGGGAATAGGCGAGCAGTACTTC
CDR3: CASSERGIGEQYF

J: TRBJ2-1
size: NA
D: TRBD1
length: 18
V: TRBV11-3
DNA: TGTGCCAGCAGCCCGAGACAGGGGGTGAGGCCCGGATACAATGAGCAGTTCTTC
CDR3: CASSPRQGVRPGYNEQFF

J: TRBJ2-7
size: few
D: NA
length: 13
V: TRBV10-3
DNA: TGTGCCATCAGCCAGGGGAGCTCCTACGAGCAGTACTTC
CDR3: CAISQGSSYEQYF

J: TRBJ1-2
size: NA
D: NA
length: 14
V: TRBV7-9
DNA: TGTGCCAGCAGCTTAGGTCAGAATAACTATGGCTACACCTTC
CDR3: CASSLGQNNYGYTF

J: TRBJ2-7
size: few
D: NA
length: 13
V: TRBV18
DNA: TGTGCCAGCTCACCCAGGACCGGAGGCGAGCAGTACTTC
CDR3: CASSPRTGGEQYF

J: TRBJ2-2
size: NA
D: TRBD1
length: 16
V: TRBV10-2
DNA: TGCGCCAGCTCCGGTCGAGGAAACAGGGGGACCGGGGAGCTGTTTTTT
CDR3: CASSGRGNRGTGELFF

J: TRBJ2-1
size: NA
D: NA
length: 14
V: TRBV27
DNA: TGTGCCAGCAGTTTAGCGCGGTTGTACAATGAGCAGTTCTTC
CDR3: CASSLARLYNEQFF

J: TRBJ1-5
size: NA
D: NA
length: 14
V: TRBV7-8
DNA: TGTGCCAGCAGCTTACAGAATAGCAATCAGCCCCAGCATTTT
CDR3: CASSLQNSNQPQHF

J: TRBJ2-7
size: NA
D: NA
length: 12
V: TRBV2
DNA: TGTGCCAGCAAAAAACTAGAGGGCGAGCAGTACTTC
CDR3: CASKKLEGEQYF

J: TRBJ2-2
size: few
D: TRBD2
length: 16
V: TRBV19
DNA: TGTGCCAGTAGTATGTGGAATGGCGGGAGGGCCGGGGAGCTGTTTTTT
CDR3: CASSMWNGGRAGELFF

J: TRBJ2-2
size: NA
D: TRBD2
length: 16
V: TRBV5-1
DNA: TGCGCCAGCAGCTTGGTCTTAGCGGGAGGGACCGGGGAGCTGTTTTTT
CDR3: CASSLVLAGGTGELFF

J: TRBJ1-4
size: once
D: TRBD1
length: 17
V: TRBV4-1
DNA: TGCGCCAGCAGCCAAGGGCAGGGGGCAAGGGGTAATGAAAAACTGTTTTTT
CDR3: CASSQGQGARGNEKLFF

J: TRBJ1-2
size: NA
D: NA
length: 14
V: TRBV13
DNA: TGTGCCAGCAGCCATCGGGCCCCGGAATCTGGCTACACCTTC
CDR3: CASSHRAPESGYTF

J: TRBJ1-1
size: NA
D: NA
length: 15
V: TRBV7-8
DNA: TGTGCCAGCAGCTCAACAGGCATACTGAACACTGAAGCTTTCTTT
CDR3: CASSSTGILNTEAFF

J: TRBJ1-1
size: NA
D: TRBD1
length: 14
V: TRBV6-5
DNA: TGTGCCAGCAGTTACTTTGCAGGGGGCATGGAAGCTTTCTTT
CDR3: CASSYFAGGMEAFF

J: TRBJ1-4
size: NA
D: NA
length: 16
V: TRBV4-1
DNA: TGCGCCAGCAGTCTCATCCAGGGTTGGGGAAATGAAAAACTGTTTTTT
CDR3: CASSLIQGWGNEKLFF

J: TRBJ2-1
size: NA
D: TRBD1
length: 15
V: TRBV5-1
DNA: TGCGCCAGCAGCTTGGGGGGGACAGCCTACAATGAGCAGTTCTTC
CDR3: CASSLGGTAYNEQFF

J: TRBJ2-3
size: NA
D: NA
length: 13
V: TRBV6-4
DNA: TGTGCCAGCAGGGGGCAAGGAGAAGATACGCAGTATTTT
CDR3: CASRGQGEDTQYF

J: TRBJ2-2
size: NA
D: NA
length: 13
V: TRBV2
DNA: TGTGCCAGCAGTGAAGTTCGAACCGGGGAGCTGTTTTTT
CDR3: CASSEVRTGELFF

J: TRBJ1-1
size: NA
D: NA
length: 15
V: TRBV11-3
DNA: TGTGCCAGCAGCTCTTCCTCGGGTAGGGACACTGAAGCTTTCTTT
CDR3: CASSSSSGRDTEAFF

J: TRBJ1-1
size: once
D: NA
length: 13
V: TRBV30
DNA: TGTGCCTGGACTGAGTCCCTGGGCACTGAAGCTTTCTTT
CDR3: CAWTESLGTEAFF

J: TRBJ1-5
size: NA
D: NA
length: 13
V: TRBV1
DNA: TGCACCAGGGACAGGGCCAGCAATCAGCCCCAGCATTTT
CDR3: CTRDRASNQPQHF

J: TRBJ2-2
size: NA
D: NA
length: 13
V: TRBV14
DNA: TGTGCCAGCAGCCCGCGTCGCGTTGGGGAGCTGTTTTTT
CDR3: CASSPRRVGELFF

J: TRBJ2-5
size: NA
D: TRBD2
length: 19
V: TRBV6-1
DNA: TGTGCCAGCAGTGAAGCGCTGACTAGCGGGATGGGGACCCAAGAGACCCAGTACTTC
CDR3: CASSEALTSGMGTQETQYF

J: TRBJ2-7
size: NA
D: TRBD1
length: 16
V: TRBV6-5
DNA: TGTGCCAGCAGTTACTCGACAGGGAAGATGAACTACGAGCAGTACTTC
CDR3: CASSYSTGKMNYEQYF

J: TRBJ1-5
size: once
D: TRBD1
length: 17
V: TRBV19
DNA: TGTGCCAGTAGTAAGGGACAGGGGGCTAGGAGCAATCAGCCCCAGCATTTT
CDR3: CASSKGQGARSNQPQHF

J: TRBJ2-1
size: NA
D: NA
length: 11
V: TRBV29-1
DNA: TGCAGCGGAAACATTTACAATGAGCAGTTCTTC
CDR3: CSGNIYNEQFF

J: TRBJ1-4
size: NA
D: NA
length: 17
V: TRBV4-2
DNA: TGTGCCAGCAGCCGCTCGGGGGTTGGAACAATTAATGAAAAACTGTTTTTT
CDR3: CASSRSGVGTINEKLFF

J: TRBJ1-1
size: NA
D: NA
length: 14
V: TRBV6-6
DNA: TGTGCCAGCAGTTCCTACACGACCGCCACTGAAGCTTTCTTT
CDR3: CASSSYTTATEAFF